The 10 T cell receptor beta chains in this list originate from one sample, sequenced in a study of blood T cell repertoires in COVID-19. Profiling relied on immunoSEQ multiplex PCR, and the TCRdb table lists in-frame clones only, not all of them. The sample yields about 210,000 clones, about 76% seen once. The specimen sequenced was PBMCs or T cells enriched from blood (not recorded which). The receptors originated from a woman aged 45-60 years with acute COVID-19.

J is TRBJ2-7 and V is TRBV10-3; D not certain. Germline values: CDR1 ENHRY, CDR2 SYGVKD. V shed 3 bases and J shed 1 base, with 10 bases lying between them. This CDR3 comprises 14 residues. Written as DNA, the CDR3 is TGTGCCATCAGTGATTGGGCAGAATCCTACGAGCAGTACTTC. Its protein product is CAISDWAESYEQYF.

This rearrangement joins TRBV5-1 to TRBJ2-5; 14 bases are shared with TRBD2. V dropped 9 bases and J dropped 2; count of bases not matched to a gene: 3. Germline assignment: CDR1 SGHRS and CDR2 YFSETQ. This CDR3 has 14 amino acids. The CDR3 is CATGTSGGQETQYF. The CDR3, as DNA: TGCGCCACCGGGACTAGCGGGGGTCAAGAGACCCAGTACTTC.

The chain uses TRBV14 and TRBJ2-7, with 9 bases identical to TRBD1. Per the germline V gene, CDR1 is SGHDN and CDR2 is FVKESK. V gave up 6 bases and J gave up 2 bases; unmatched junction bases: 5. The CDR3 sequence is 14 residues long. The CDR3 here is CASRLGTGPYEQYF. As DNA, the CDR3 is TGTGCCAGCAGACTCGGGACAGGGCCCTACGAGCAGTACTTC.

The V and J genes are TRBV19 and TRBJ2-7; 7 bases agree with TRBD1. Germline trimming cut 5 bases from V and 4 bases from J; bases unmatched to any gene: 11. The CDR3 runs to 15 residues. CDR1 and CDR2 (germline): LNHDA, SQIVND (reference sequence). The CDR3 region has the DNA TGTGCCAGTAGTGTCACCCGGGACAGATTGTACGAGCAGTACTTC. It specifies CASSVTRDRLYEQYF.

V usage is TRBV7-8 and J usage is TRBJ2-1; D remains ambiguous. Germline V gene sequence: CDR1 SGHVS, CDR2 FQNEAQ. This CDR3 spans 11 amino acids. The germline V and J ends were trimmed by 5 bases and 10 bases, with 9 bases remaining between them. The CDR3 protein is CASSHGGEQFF. The DNA for the CDR3 is TGTGCCAGCAGCCACGGCGGAGAGCAGTTCTTC.

The V call is TRBV4-1, the J call TRBJ2-3, with D possibly being TRBD1 (6 bases). V was cut by 1 base and J by 8 bases, with 13 bases left in between. CDR1 and CDR2 (germline): MGHRA, YSYEKL. The CDR3 consists of 14 residues. The CDR3 loop is CASSQVGTGSTQYF. The DNA of the CDR3 is TGCGCCAGCAGCCAAGTCGGTACAGGGAGTACGCAGTATTTT.

Concerning this clone: A read error may account for a junction end that differs from germline. V usage is TRBV19 and J usage is TRBJ1-4, with D maybe TRBD1 (6 bases). CDR1 and CDR2 from the germline V gene are LNHDA and SQIVND (reference sequence). The CDR3 extends over 13 amino acids. The CDR3 nucleotides are TGTGCCAGTAGTACGACACAGGGTAGAGTATCGGTTTTT. Protein product: CASSTTQGRVSVF.

This chain joins TRBV7-3 and TRBJ2-2; 10 positions agree with TRBD2. The CDR3 spans 15 residues. CDR1 is SGHTA, CDR2 FQGTGA, per germline. With V trimmed by 5 bases and J by 7 bases, 7 bases remained unmatched. As DNA, the CDR3 is TGTGCCAGCAGCCCCTCTAGCGGGAGAGTCGGGGAGCTGTTTTTT. It is translated as CASSPSSGRVGELFF.

The CDR3 sequence: CAISDGTGDDQPQHF. For the CDR3, the DNA is TGTGCCATCAGTGATGGGACAGGGGATGATCAGCCCCAGCATTTT. V usage is TRBV10-3 and J usage is TRBJ1-5, with 10 nucleotides matching TRBD1. The trim removed 3 bases at V and 5 bases at J, leaving 4 bases unmatched. This CDR3 has 15 residues. Germline loops: CDR1 ENHRY, CDR2 SYGVKD.

This clone was seen only once. The V gene is TRBV5-1, the J gene TRBJ2-3; D is undetermined. Germline CDR1 and CDR2: SGHRS and YFSETQ. The CDR3 length is 12 residues. The V and J ends lost 4 bases and 6 bases respectively, with 9 bases between them. Here the CDR3 DNA reads TGCGCCAGCAGCAAAGAGAGGGATACGCAGTATTTT. This sequence encodes CASSKERDTQYF.